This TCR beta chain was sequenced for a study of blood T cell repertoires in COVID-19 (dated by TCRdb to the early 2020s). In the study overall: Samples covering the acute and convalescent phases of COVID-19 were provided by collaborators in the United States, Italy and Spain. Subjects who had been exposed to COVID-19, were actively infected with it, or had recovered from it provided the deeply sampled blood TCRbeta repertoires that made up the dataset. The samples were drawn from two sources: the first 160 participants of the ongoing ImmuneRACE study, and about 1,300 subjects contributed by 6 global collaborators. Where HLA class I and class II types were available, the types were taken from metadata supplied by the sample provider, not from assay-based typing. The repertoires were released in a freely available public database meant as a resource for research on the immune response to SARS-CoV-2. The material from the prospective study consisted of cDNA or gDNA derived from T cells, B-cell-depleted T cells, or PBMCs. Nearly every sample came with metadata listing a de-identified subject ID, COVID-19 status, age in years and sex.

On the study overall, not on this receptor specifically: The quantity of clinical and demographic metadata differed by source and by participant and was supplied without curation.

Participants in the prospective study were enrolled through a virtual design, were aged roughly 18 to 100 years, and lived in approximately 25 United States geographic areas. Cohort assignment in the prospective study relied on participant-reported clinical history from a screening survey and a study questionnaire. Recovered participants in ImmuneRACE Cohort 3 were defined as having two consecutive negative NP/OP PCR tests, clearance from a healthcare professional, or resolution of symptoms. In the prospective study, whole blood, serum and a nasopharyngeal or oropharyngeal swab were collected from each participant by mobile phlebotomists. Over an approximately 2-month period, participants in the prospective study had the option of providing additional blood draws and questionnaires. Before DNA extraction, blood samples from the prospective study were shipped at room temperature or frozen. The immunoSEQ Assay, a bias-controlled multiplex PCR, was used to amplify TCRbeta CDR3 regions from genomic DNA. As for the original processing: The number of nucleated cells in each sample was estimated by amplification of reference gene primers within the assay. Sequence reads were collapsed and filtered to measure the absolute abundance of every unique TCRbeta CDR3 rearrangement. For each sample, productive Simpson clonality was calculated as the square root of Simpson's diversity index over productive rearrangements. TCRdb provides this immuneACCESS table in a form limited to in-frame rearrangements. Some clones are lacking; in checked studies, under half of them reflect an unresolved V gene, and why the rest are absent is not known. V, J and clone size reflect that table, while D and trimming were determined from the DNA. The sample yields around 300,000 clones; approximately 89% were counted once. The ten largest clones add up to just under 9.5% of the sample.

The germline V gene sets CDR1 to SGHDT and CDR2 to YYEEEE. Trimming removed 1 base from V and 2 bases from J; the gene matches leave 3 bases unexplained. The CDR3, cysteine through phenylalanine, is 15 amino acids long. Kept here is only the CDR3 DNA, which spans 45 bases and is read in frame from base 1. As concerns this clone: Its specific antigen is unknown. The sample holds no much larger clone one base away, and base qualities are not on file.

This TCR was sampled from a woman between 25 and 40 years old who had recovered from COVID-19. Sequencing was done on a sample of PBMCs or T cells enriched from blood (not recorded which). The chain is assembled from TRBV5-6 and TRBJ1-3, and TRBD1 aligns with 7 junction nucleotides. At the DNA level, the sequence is TGTGCCAGCAGCTTGAAAGGGGGCGCTGGAAACACCATATATTTT. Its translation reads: CASSLKGGAGNTIYF.